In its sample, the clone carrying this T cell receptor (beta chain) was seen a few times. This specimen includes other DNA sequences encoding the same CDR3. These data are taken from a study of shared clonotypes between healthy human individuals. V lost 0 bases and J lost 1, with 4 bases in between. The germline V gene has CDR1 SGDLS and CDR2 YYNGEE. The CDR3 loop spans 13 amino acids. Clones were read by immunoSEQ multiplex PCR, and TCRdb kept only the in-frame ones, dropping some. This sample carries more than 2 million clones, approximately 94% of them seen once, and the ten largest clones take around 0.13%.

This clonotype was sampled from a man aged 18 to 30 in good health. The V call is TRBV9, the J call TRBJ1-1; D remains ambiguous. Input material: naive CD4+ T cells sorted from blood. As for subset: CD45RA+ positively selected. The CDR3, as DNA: TGTGCCAGCAGCGTAGCCTCGAACACTGAAGCTTTCTTT. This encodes CASSVASNTEAFF. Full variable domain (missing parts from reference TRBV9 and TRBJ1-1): DSGVTQTPKHLITATGQRVTLRCSPRSGDLSVYWYQQSLDQGLQFLIQYYNGEERAKGNILERFSAQQFPDLHSELNLSSLELGDSALYFCASSVASNTEAFFGQGTRLTVV.